This TCR beta chain is from a study of control samples from healthy donors and cancer patients. Trimming took off 2 bases at V and 6 bases at J, with 13 bases between the two ends. The germline CDR1 and CDR2 sequences are SGHVS and FNYEAQ. There are 14 residues in the CDR3. Profiling relied on immunoSEQ multiplex PCR, and the TCRdb table lists in-frame clones only, not all of them. The table records 130,000 or so clones, about nine tenths of them present only once. The material sequenced was blood. The sequence was collected from a middle-aged man in good health. The chain is built from TRBV7-6 and TRBJ1-1; D is perhaps TRBD1 (6 bases). CDR3 residues: CASSLKGGPAEAFF. For the CDR3, the DNA is TGTGCCAGCAGCTTAAAGGGGGGGCCCGCTGAAGCTTTCTTT.